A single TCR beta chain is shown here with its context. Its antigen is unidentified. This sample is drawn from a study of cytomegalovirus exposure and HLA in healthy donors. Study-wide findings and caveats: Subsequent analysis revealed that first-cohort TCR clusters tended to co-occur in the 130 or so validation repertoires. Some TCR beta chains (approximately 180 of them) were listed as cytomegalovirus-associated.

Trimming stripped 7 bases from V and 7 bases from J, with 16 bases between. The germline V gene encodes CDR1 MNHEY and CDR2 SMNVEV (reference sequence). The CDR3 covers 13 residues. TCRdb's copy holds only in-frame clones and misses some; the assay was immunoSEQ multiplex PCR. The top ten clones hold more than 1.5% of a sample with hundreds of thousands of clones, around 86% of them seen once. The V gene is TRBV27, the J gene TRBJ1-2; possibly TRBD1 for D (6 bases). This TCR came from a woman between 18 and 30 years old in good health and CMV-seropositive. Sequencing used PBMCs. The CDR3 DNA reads TGTGCCAGCACCGGGCGGACAGCGACTGGCTACACCTTC. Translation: CASTGRTATGYTF.